The 29 T cell receptor beta chains listed next were all sequenced from one sample in a study of blood T cell repertoires in COVID-19. Sequencing used immunoSEQ multiplex PCR; TCRdb keeps in-frame clones, though not all of them. The data contain some 330,000 clones, approximately 90% of them singletons. Sequenced input: peripheral blood. The receptors stem from a woman aged 45 to 65 with active or convalescent COVID-19.

Here the CDR3 DNA reads TGCGCCAGCAGCCCAGGAAGCAGGGGGCTCTATAATACAGATACGCAGTATTTT. Protein product: CASSPGSRGLYNTDTQYF. The genes are TRBV5-1 and TRBJ2-3; 8 nucleotides match TRBD1. CDR1 SGHRS and CDR2 YFSETQ come from the germline V gene. Trimming at V came to 4 bases and at J to 3 bases, leaving 16 bases not matched to a gene. This CDR3 has 18 amino acids.

This clone has just a few counts. The gene calls are TRBV6-5 and TRBJ1-2, with D tentatively TRBD1 (5 bases). The V gene lost 1 base and the J gene lost 4 bases, with 10 bases spanning the gap. Germline V CDR1 and CDR2: MNHEY, SVGAGI. This CDR3 comprises 14 residues. The chain's CDR3 is CASSYFQGGYGYTF. CDR3 DNA: TGTGCCAGCAGTTACTTCCAGGGAGGCTATGGCTACACCTTC.

This rearrangement joins TRBV5-1 to TRBJ2-5; TRBD2 agrees at 8 bases. V dropped 3 bases and J dropped 2; count of bases not matched to a gene: 6. Germline V gives CDR1 SGHRS, CDR2 YFSETQ. The CDR3 extends over 15 amino acids. The CDR3 here is CASSSPAGGQETQYF. The CDR3 nucleotides are TGCGCCAGCAGCTCCCCGGCGGGGGGTCAAGAGACCCAGTACTTC.

CDR3 in amino acids: CASSLEEGQYTEAFF. As DNA, the CDR3 is TGCGCCAGCAGCTTGGAGGAGGGGCAGTACACTGAAGCTTTCTTT. V usage is TRBV5-1 and J usage is TRBJ1-1; possibly TRBD1 for D (5 bases). The CDR3 extends over 15 amino acids. Trimming pared 0 bases from V and 3 bases from J, leaving 12 bases between. In germline, CDR1 is SGHRS, CDR2 YFSETQ.

The chain employs TRBV19 and TRBJ2-6; TRBD1 aligns across 11 bases. The CDR3 consists of 19 residues. Germline CDR1 and CDR2: LNHDA and SQIVND (reference sequence). V dropped 6 bases and J dropped 0; count of bases not matched to a gene: 10. CDR3 region: CASSLQGTGGSSGANVLTF. CDR3 nucleotides: TGTGCCAGTAGCTTACAAGGGACAGGGGGTAGCTCTGGGGCCAACGTCCTGACTTTC.

The V gene is TRBV11-1, the J gene TRBJ2-1; 7 bases agree with TRBD2. The CDR3 totals 15 residues. The V gene end was trimmed by 2 bases and the J gene end by 4 bases; junction bases not matched to a gene: 5. Germline V gene sequence: CDR1 SGHAT, CDR2 FQDESV (reference sequence). The CDR3 sequence is CASSLSSGTYNEQFF. In DNA, the CDR3 is TGTGCCAGCAGCTTAAGCAGCGGGACGTACAATGAGCAGTTCTTC.

The rearrangement joins TRBV30 to TRBJ1-5; 8 bases map to TRBD1. Germline values: CDR1 GTSNPN, CDR2 SVGIG (reference sequence). The ends lost 5 bases at V and 1 base at J; junction bases unmatched: 1. The CDR3 is 13 residues long. In DNA form, the CDR3 reads TGTGCCTGGGGGGACAGGAGCAATCAGCCCCAGCATTTT. Its protein product is CAWGDRSNQPQHF.

The CDR3 coding sequence is TGTGCCCGGTTAGGGGCCACTGAAGCTTTCTTT. Protein sequence: CARLGATEAFF. V usage is TRBV30 and J usage is TRBJ1-1, with D perhaps TRBD1 (5 bases). V lost 8 bases, J lost 4 bases, and 11 bases lay in between. The CDR3 runs to 11 residues. Germline V gene lookup returns CDR1 GTSNPN and CDR2 SVGIG (reference sequence).

The V call is TRBV6-5, the J call TRBJ2-7; D perhaps matches TRBD2 (6 bases). Germline CDR1 is MNHEY and CDR2 is SVGAGI. The CDR3 contains 15 residues. V was pared by 7 bases and J by 3 bases, with 19 bases between. This CDR3 reads CASTLRRAGSYEQYF. The DNA of the CDR3 is TGTGCCAGCACCCTGAGGAGGGCTGGCAGCTACGAGCAGTACTTC.

In the case of this clone: Compared with germline, one end of the junction differs, possibly owing to a read error. V and J are TRBV10-3 and TRBJ1-2, with 10 bases lining up with TRBD1. CDR3 size: 14 residues. Germline CDR1 is ENHRY and CDR2 is SYGVKD. CDR3 sequence reads: CATSPGTGDYGYTF. The DNA for the CDR3 is TGTGCCACCAGTCCCGGGACAGGGGACTATGGCTACACCTTC.

V usage is TRBV25-1 and J usage is TRBJ2-2; TRBD1 is a possible D gene (6 bases). The germline V and J ends were trimmed by 2 bases and 10 bases, with 11 bases remaining between them. The length of the CDR3 is 13 residues. Germline assignment: CDR1 MGHDK and CDR2 SYGVNS. The CDR3 is CASSEGTFAELFF. The CDR3 DNA sequence: TGTGCCAGCAGTGAAGGGACATTCGCGGAGCTGTTTTTT.

A remark on this clone: The same CDR3 arises from other DNA sequences in this sample as well. The chain joins TRBV28 to TRBJ1-6, with 10 positions matching TRBD1. With 6 bases clipped from V and 7 bases from J, the junction kept 6 bases outside the gene matches. This CDR3 region has 15 residues. Looked up from germline, CDR1 is MDHEN and CDR2 is SYDVKM. The CDR3 sequence is CASRPGQGVNSPLHF. The CDR3 DNA reads as TGTGCCAGCAGACCCGGACAGGGGGTGAATTCACCCCTCCACTTT. The full variable domain, with the rest looked up from reference TRBV28 and TRBJ1-6, is DVKVTQSSRYLVKRTGEKVFLECVQDMDHENMFWYRQDPGLGLRLIYFSYDVKMKEKGDIPEGYSVSREKKERFSLILESASTNQTSMYLCASRPGQGVNSPLHFGNGTRLTVT.

The J gene is TRBJ2-1, the V gene TRBV5-1; 7 nucleotides align to TRBD2. The CDR3 runs 13 residues. Germline V gives CDR1 SGHRS, CDR2 YFSETQ. V lost 9 bases, J lost 7 bases, and 10 bases stayed unmatched. CDR3 protein: CATRGDYLNEQFF. The CDR3 nucleotides are TGCGCCACCCGAGGGGACTACTTAAATGAGCAGTTCTTC.

This rearrangement joins TRBV15 to TRBJ2-7, with 10 bases identical to TRBD1. The length of the CDR3 is 14 residues. Germline loops: CDR1 LNHNV, CDR2 YYDKDF (reference sequence). V lost 3 bases and J lost 7; bases outside the gene matches: 6. The CDR3 bases are TGTGCCACCAGCAGTGACAGGGGGCCCTGGGAGCAGTACTTC. Translated, it gives CATSSDRGPWEQYF.

The genes are TRBV18 and TRBJ2-2, with 10 bases that match TRBD1. The germline V gene has CDR1 KGHSH and CDR2 LQKENI. This CDR3 has 16 residues. After removal of 1 base from V and 4 bases from J, the junction contained 3 bases not matched to a gene. CDR3 loop: CASSPRQGASTGELFF. CDR3 nucleotides: TGTGCCAGCTCACCACGACAGGGGGCGAGCACCGGGGAGCTGTTTTTT.

V is TRBV28 and J is TRBJ1-3; 8 nucleotides agree with TRBD1. CDR3 length equals 14 residues. The junction had 5 bases not matched to a gene; V was cut back by 8 bases and J by 2 bases. The V gene's germline CDR1 is MDHEN and CDR2 SYDVKM. The CDR3 loop is CASRSGGTGNTIYF. The CDR3 DNA reads as TGTGCCAGCCGATCAGGGGGCACTGGAAACACCATATATTTT.

The chain carries TRBV2 and TRBJ1-1; unclear D gene. CDR1 and CDR2 (germline): SNHLY, FYNNEI. Trimming cost V 8 bases and J 8 bases, with 18 bases left between them. This CDR3 spans 13 amino acids. Here the CDR3 DNA reads TGTGCCAGCCTCTCGGAGTCCGGAACCGAAGCTTTCTTT. Encoded protein: CASLSESGTEAFF.

The rearrangement uses TRBV10-1 and TRBJ2-7; weak D call: TRBD2 (6 bases). Germline CDR1 reads WNHNN; CDR2 reads SYGVQD (reference sequence). The CDR3 consists of 14 residues. With 7 bases removed from V and 2 bases from J, the gap between germline ends came to 15 bases. In DNA form, the CDR3 reads TGCGCCAGCAATCTCCGGGACTCTACCTACGAGCAGTACTTC. Protein sequence: CASNLRDSTYEQYF.

With regard to this clone: An end of the junction differs from the germline gene, which may be a read error. The gene calls are TRBV12-3 or TRBV12-4 and TRBJ1-1; 7 bases are a match to TRBD1. This CDR3 spans 12 amino acids. Here the CDR3 reads CASSFQGGTEVF. CDR3 DNA sequence: TGTGCCAGCAGTTTTCAGGGTGGGACAGAGGTCTTT.

V is TRBV27 and J is TRBJ1-4; a weak D match, TRBD1 (6 bases). From germline, CDR1 is MNHEY and CDR2 SMNVEV (reference sequence). V was pared by 7 bases and J by 0 bases, with 21 bases between. There are 18 residues in the CDR3. DNA for the CDR3: TGTGCCAGCACCCCACGATCGACAGGTATTGCAACTAATGAAAAACTGTTTTTT. Amino acid sequence: CASTPRSTGIATNEKLFF.

Only a few counts were recorded for this clone. The rearrangement uses TRBV29-1 and TRBJ1-2; 7 nucleotides align to TRBD1. CDR3 length: 12 amino acids. V was clipped by 7 bases and J by 4 bases; unmatched bases: 6. Germline values: CDR1 SQVTM, CDR2 ANQGSEA. CDR3 DNA sequence: TGCAGCGGTGGACAGGCGGCCTATGGCTACACCTTC. Protein sequence: CSGGQAAYGYTF.

V gene TRBV19 combines with J gene TRBJ2-2; TRBD1 agrees at 10 bases. J was trimmed by 4 bases and V by 5 bases; bases with no gene match: 10. This CDR3 spans 17 amino acids. Per the germline V gene, CDR1 is LNHDA and CDR2 is SQIVND (reference sequence). In DNA form, the CDR3 reads TGTGCCAGTAGTTCCGGGACAGGGGCTATTAGCACCGGGGAGCTGTTTTTT. This translates into CASSSGTGAISTGELFF.

In this sample, this clone turned up many times. Other DNA sequences in the same sample also yield this CDR3. The J gene is TRBJ1-5, the V gene TRBV7-2, with no clear D. Germline V lookup: CDR1 SGHTA, CDR2 FQGNSA. The CDR3 is 14 residues long. Deletions cut 0 bases from V and 2 bases from J, with 5 bases between. The CDR3 is CASSLATGNQPQHF. In nucleotides, the CDR3 is TGTGCCAGCAGCTTAGCAACGGGCAATCAGCCCCAGCATTTT.

This rearrangement joins TRBV2 to TRBJ1-3; 8 nucleotides agree with TRBD1. This CDR3 contains 16 residues. The germline CDR1 and CDR2 sequences are SNHLY and FYNNEI. J lost 1 base, V lost 4 bases, and 6 bases had no gene match. The CDR3 spells CASSVGQGPSGNTIYF. CDR3 DNA sequence: TGTGCCAGCAGTGTTGGACAGGGTCCTTCTGGAAACACCATATATTTT.

This chain uses TRBV7-8 with TRBJ2-1; TRBD2 matches at 9 bases. This CDR3 has 17 residues. CDR1 and CDR2 (germline): SGHVS, FQNEAQ. Trimming took 5 bases from V and 5 from J; bases not matched to a gene: 13. The CDR3 region is CASSPPRREGKDNEQFF. The CDR3, as DNA: TGTGCCAGCAGCCCCCCCCGGCGGGAGGGCAAGGACAATGAGCAGTTCTTC.

The chain carries TRBV27 and TRBJ2-7; D unclear. In germline, CDR1 is MNHEY, CDR2 SMNVEV (reference sequence). Deletions cut 5 bases from V and 2 bases from J, with 10 bases between. The CDR3 runs to 13 residues. CDR3 coding DNA: TGTGCCAGCAGTGATCTAGGTGCCTACGAGCAGTACTTC. It is translated as CASSDLGAYEQYF.

This clone appeared once. Other DNA variants within this sample encode the same CDR3. The genes are TRBV14 and TRBJ1-2; no definite D call. CDR1 is SGHDN and CDR2 is FVKESK in the germline V gene. This CDR3 is 13 amino acids long. The ends were cut back, 4 bases at V and 1 base at J, with 7 bases in the middle. CDR3: CASSPAGNYGYTF. Written as DNA, the CDR3 is TGTGCCAGCAGCCCCGCCGGTAACTATGGCTACACCTTC.

Only one count was recorded for this clone. This chain connects TRBV6-2 or TRBV6-3 to TRBJ1-1, with 7 bases that match TRBD1. Germline V gives CDR1 MNHEY, CDR2 SVGEGT. The V segment lost 2 bases and the J segment 0 bases; nucleotides outside the gene matches: 3. The CDR3 is made up of 15 amino acids. CDR3 DNA: TGTGCCAGCAGTTACCCAGGGGGAATGAACACTGAAGCTTTCTTT. Translation gives CASSYPGGMNTEAFF.

The chain links TRBV11-2 to TRBJ2-2; D may be TRBD1 (8 bases). Germline lookup yields CDR1 SGHAT and CDR2 FQNNGV. The CDR3 sequence is 16 residues long. Between the trimmed V and J ends, which lost 6 bases and 1 base, there was a span of 15 bases. As DNA, the CDR3 is TGTGCCAGCAGGCGATACAGGGGGGGGAACACCGGGGAGCTGTTTTTT. It codes for CASRRYRGGNTGELFF.